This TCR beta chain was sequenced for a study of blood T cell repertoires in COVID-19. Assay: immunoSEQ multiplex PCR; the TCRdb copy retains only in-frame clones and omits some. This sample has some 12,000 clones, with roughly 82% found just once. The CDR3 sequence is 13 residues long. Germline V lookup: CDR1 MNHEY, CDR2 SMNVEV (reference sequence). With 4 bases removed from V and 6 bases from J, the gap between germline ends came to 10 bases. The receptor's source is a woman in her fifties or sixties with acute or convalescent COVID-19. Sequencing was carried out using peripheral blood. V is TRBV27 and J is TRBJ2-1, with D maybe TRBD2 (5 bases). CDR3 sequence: CASSYTAVNEQFF. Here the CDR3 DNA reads TGTGCCAGCAGTTACACAGCGGTCAATGAGCAGTTCTTC.